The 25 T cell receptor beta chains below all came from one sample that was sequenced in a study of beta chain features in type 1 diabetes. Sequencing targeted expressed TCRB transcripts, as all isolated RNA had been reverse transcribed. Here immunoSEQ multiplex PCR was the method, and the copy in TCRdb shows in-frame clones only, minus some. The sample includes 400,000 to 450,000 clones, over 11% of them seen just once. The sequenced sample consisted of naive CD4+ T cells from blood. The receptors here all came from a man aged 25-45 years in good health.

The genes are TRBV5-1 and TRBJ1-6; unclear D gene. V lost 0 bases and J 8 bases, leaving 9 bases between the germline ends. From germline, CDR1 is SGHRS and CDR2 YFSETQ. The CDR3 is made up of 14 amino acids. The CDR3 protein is CASSLDGLDSPLHF. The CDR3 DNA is TGCGCCAGCAGCTTGGATGGGTTAGATTCACCCCTCCACTTT.

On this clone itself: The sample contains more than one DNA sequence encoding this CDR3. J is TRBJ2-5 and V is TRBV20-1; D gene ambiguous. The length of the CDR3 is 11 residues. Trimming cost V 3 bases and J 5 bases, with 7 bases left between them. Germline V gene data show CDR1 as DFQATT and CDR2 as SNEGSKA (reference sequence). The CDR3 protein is CSARTRETQYF. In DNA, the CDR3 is TGCAGTGCTAGGACCCGCGAGACCCAGTACTTC.

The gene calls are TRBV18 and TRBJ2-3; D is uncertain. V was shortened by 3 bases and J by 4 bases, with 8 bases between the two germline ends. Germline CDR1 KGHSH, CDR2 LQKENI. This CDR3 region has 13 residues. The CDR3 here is CASSPSNADTQYF. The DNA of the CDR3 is TGTGCCAGCTCACCGAGTAACGCAGATACGCAGTATTTT.

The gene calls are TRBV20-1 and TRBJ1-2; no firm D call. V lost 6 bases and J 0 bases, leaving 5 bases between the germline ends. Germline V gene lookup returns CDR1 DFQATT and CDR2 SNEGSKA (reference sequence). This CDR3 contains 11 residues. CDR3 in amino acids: CSARPNYGYTF. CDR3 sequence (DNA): TGCAGTGCCCGCCCTAACTATGGCTACACCTTC.

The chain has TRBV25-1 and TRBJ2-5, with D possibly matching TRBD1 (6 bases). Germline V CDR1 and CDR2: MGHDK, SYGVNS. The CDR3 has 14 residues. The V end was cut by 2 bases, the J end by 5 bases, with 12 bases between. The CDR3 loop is CASSEADRPETQYF. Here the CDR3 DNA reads TGTGCCAGCAGTGAAGCCGACAGGCCGGAGACCCAGTACTTC.

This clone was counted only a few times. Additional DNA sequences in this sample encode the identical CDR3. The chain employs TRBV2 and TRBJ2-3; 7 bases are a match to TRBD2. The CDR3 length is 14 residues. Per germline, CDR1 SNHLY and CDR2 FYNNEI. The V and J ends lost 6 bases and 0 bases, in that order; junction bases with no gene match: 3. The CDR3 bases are TGTGCCAGCAGCTTAGCGGGTAGCACAGATACGCAGTATTTT. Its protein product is CASSLAGSTDTQYF.

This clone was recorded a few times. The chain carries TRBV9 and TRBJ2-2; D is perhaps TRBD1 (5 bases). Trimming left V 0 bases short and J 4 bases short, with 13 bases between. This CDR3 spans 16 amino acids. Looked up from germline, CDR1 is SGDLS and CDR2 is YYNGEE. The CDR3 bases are TGTGCCAGCAGCGTAGGGCGCAGGGCGACCACCGGGGAGCTGTTTTTT. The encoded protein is CASSVGRRATTGELFF.

This CDR3 is CASGLPPGAKETQYF. CDR3 bases: TGTGCTAGTGGTTTGCCCCCCGGGGCCAAGGAGACCCAGTACTTC. The chain employs TRBV12-5 and TRBJ2-5; D may correspond to TRBD1 or TRBD2 (5 bases each). The germline V and J ends were trimmed by 2 bases and 5 bases, with 15 bases remaining between them. Germline loops: CDR1 LGHNT, CDR2 FRNRAP. The CDR3 has 15 amino acids.

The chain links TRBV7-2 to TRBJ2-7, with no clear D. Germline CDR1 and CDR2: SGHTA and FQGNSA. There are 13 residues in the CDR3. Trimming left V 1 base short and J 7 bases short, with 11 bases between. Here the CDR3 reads CASSLVWGREQYV. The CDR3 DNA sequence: TGTGCCAGCAGCTTAGTCTGGGGAAGGGAGCAGTACGTC.

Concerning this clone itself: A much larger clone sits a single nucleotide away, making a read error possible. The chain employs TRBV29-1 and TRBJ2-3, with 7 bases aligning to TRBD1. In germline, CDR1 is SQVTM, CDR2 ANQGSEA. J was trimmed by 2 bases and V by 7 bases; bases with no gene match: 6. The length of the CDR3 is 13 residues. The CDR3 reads CSGTGVVTDTQYF. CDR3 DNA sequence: TGCAGCGGCACAGGGGTCGTCACAGATACGCAGTATTTT.

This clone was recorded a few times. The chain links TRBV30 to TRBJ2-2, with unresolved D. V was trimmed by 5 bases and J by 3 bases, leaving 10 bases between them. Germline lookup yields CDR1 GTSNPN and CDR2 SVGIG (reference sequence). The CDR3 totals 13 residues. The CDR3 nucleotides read TGTGCCTGGTCCCATAGGTACACCGGGGAGCTGTTTTTT. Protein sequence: CAWSHRYTGELFF.

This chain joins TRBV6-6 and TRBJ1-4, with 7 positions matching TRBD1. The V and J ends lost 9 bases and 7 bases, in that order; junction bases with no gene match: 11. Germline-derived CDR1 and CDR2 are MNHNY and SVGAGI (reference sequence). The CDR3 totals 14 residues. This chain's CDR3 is CASWKDRMGEKLFF. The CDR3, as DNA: TGTGCCAGTTGGAAGGACAGGATGGGTGAAAAACTGTTTTTT.

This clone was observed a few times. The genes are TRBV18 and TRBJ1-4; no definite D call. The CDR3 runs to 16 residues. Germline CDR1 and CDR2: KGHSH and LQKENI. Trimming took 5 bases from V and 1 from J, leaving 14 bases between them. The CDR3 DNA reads TGTGCCAGCTCATCCCCATGGCGGTTAACTAATGAAAAACTGTTTTTT. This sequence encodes CASSSPWRLTNEKLFF.

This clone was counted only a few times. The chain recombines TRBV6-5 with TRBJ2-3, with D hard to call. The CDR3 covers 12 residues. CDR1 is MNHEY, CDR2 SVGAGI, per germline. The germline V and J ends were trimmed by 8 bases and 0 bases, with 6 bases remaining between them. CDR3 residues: CASEDSTDTQYF. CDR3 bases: TGTGCCAGCGAGGACAGCACAGATACGCAGTATTTT.

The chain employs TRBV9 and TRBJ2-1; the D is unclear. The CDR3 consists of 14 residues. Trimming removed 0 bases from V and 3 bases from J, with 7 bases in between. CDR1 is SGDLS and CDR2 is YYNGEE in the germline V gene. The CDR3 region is CASSVDVGYNEQFF. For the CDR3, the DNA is TGTGCCAGCAGCGTAGATGTCGGCTACAATGAGCAGTTCTTC.

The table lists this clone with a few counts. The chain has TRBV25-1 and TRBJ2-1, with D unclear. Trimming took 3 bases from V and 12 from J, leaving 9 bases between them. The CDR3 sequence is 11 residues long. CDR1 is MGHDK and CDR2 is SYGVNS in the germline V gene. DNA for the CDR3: TGTGCCAGCAGTGACCTGAAAGGGCAGTTCTTC. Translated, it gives CASSDLKGQFF.

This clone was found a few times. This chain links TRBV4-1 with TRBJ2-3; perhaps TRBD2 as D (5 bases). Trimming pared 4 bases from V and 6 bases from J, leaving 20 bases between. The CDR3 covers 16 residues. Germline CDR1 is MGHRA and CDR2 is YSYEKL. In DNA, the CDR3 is TGCGCCAGCAGCCGGATCCAGGCGGGTCCGGCTGATACGCAGTATTTT. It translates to CASSRIQAGPADTQYF.

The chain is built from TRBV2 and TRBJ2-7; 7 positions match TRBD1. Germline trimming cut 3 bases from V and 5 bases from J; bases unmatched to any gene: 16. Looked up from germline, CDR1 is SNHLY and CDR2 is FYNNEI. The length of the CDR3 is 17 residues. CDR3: CASSDFTMGRGINEQYF. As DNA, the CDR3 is TGTGCCAGCAGTGACTTTACTATGGGCAGGGGGATTAACGAGCAGTACTTC.

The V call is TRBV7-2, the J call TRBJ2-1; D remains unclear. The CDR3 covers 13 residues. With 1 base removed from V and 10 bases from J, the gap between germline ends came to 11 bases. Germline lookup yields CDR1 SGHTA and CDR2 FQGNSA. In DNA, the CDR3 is TGTGCCAGCAGCTTAGGAGGACGCGAAGAGCAGTTCTTC. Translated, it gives CASSLGGREEQFF.

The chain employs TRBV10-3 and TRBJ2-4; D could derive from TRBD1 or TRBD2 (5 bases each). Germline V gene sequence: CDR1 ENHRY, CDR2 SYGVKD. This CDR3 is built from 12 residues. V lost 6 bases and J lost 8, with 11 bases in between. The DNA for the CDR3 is TGTGCCATCAGGGGGGAATTAGACATTCAGTACTTC. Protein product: CAIRGELDIQYF.

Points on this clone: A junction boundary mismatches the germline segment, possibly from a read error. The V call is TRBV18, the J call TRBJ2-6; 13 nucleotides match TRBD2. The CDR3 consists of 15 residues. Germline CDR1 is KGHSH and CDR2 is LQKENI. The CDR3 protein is CASSLGTSGANVLTF. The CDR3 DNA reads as TGTGCCAGCTCGCTTGGGACTAGCGGGGCGAACGTCCTGACTTTC.

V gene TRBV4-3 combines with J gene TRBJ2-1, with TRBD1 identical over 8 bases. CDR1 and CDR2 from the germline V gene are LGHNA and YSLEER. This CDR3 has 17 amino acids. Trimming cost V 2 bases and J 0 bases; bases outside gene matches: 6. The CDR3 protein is CASSQLTGVSSYNEQFF. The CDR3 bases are TGCGCCAGCAGCCAATTGACAGGGGTCAGCTCCTACAATGAGCAGTTCTTC.

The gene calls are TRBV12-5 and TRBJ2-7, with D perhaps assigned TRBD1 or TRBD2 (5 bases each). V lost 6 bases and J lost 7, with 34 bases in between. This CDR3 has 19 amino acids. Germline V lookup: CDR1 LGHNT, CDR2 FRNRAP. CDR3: CASGALGTQHRTDGREQYF. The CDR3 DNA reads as TGTGCTAGTGGAGCTCTCGGGACCCAACACCGTACCGACGGCCGTGAGCAGTACTTC.

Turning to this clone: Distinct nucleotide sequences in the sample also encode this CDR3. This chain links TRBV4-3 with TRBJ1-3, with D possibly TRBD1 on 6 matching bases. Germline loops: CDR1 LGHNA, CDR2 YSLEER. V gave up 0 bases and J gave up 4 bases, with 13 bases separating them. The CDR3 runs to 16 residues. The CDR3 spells CASSQDWGGSGNTIYF. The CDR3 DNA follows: TGCGCCAGCAGCCAAGACTGGGGGGGCTCGGGAAACACCATATATTTT.

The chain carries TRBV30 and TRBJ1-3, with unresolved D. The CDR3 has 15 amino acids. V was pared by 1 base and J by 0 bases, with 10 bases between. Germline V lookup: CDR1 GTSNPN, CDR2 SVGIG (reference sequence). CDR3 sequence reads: CAWSEPTSSGNTIYF. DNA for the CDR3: TGTGCCTGGAGTGAGCCCACTAGCTCTGGAAACACCATATATTTT.